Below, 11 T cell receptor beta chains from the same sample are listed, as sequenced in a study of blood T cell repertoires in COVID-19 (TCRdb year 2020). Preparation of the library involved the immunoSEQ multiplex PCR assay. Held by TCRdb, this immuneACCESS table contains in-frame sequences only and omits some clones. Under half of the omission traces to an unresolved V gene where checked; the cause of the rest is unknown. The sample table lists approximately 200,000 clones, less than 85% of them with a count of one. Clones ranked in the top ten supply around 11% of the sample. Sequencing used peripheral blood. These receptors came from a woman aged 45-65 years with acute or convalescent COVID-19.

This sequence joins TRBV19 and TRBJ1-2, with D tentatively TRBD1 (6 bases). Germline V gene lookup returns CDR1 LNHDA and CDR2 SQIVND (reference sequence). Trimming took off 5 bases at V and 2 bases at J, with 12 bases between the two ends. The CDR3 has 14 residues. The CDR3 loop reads CASSLRTENYGYTF. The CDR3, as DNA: TGTGCCAGTAGTCTAAGGACAGAGAACTATGGCTACACCTTC.

The CDR3 reads CASSLVSTYNEQFF. CDR3 coding DNA: TGTGCCAGCAGCTTAGTATCGACATACAATGAGCAGTTCTTC. The rearrangement links TRBV7-9 to TRBJ2-1; D ambiguous. The CDR3 length is 14 residues. CDR1 and CDR2 (germline): SEHNR, FQNEAQ (reference sequence). V lost 1 base and J 4 bases, leaving 8 bases between the germline ends.

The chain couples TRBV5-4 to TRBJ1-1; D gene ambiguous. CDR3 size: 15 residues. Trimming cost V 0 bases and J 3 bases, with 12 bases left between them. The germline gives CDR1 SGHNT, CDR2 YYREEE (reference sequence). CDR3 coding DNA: TGTGCCAGCAGCTTGGAACCCGGACTCTACACTGAAGCTTTCTTT. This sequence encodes CASSLEPGLYTEAFF.

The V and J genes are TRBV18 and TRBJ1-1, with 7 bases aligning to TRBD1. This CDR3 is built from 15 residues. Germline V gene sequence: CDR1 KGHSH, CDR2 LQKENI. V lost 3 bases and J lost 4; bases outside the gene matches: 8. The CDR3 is CASSPGTGESTEAFF. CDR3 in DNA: TGTGCCAGCTCACCGGGAACAGGGGAATCCACTGAAGCTTTCTTT. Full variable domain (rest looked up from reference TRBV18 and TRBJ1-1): NAGVMQNPRHLVRRRGQEARLRCSPMKGHSHVYWYRQLPEEGLKFMVYLQKENIIDESGMPKERFSAEFPKEGPSILRIQQVVRGDSAAYFCASSPGTGESTEAFFGQGTRLTVV.

CDR3: CASSSTGFGNEQFF. The DNA of the CDR3 is TGTGCCAGCAGTTCGACAGGGTTCGGCAATGAGCAGTTCTTC. This rearrangement joins TRBV28 to TRBJ2-1; 7 positions agree with TRBD1. J lost 6 bases, V lost 4 bases, and 6 bases had no gene match. The CDR3 extends over 14 amino acids. Germline V lookup: CDR1 MDHEN, CDR2 SYDVKM. Variable domain in full (rest from reference TRBV28 and TRBJ2-1): DVKVTQSSRYLVKRTGEKVFLECVQDMDHENMFWYRQDPGLGLRLIYFSYDVKMKEKGDIPEGYSVSREKKERFSLILESASTNQTSMYLCASSSTGFGNEQFFGPGTRLTVL.

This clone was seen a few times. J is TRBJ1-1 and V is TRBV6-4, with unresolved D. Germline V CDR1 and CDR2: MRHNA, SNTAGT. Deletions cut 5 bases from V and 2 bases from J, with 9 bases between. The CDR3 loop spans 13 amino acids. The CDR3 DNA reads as TGTGCCAGCAGTAGAGAGTTAAACACTGAAGCTTTCTTT. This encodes CASSRELNTEAFF.

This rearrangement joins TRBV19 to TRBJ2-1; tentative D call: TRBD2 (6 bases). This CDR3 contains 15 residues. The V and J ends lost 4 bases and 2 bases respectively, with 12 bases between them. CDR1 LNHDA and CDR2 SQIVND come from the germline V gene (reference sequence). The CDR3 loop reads CASSSKRVPYNEQFF. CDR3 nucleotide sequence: TGTGCCAGTAGTAGTAAGCGGGTACCCTACAATGAGCAGTTCTTC.

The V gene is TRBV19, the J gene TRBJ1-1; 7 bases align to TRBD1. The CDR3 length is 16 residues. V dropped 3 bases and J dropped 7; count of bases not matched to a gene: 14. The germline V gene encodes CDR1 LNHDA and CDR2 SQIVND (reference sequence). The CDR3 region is CASSIVYTGVNVEAFF. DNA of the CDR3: TGTGCCAGTAGTATTGTGTACACAGGGGTTAACGTTGAAGCTTTCTTT.

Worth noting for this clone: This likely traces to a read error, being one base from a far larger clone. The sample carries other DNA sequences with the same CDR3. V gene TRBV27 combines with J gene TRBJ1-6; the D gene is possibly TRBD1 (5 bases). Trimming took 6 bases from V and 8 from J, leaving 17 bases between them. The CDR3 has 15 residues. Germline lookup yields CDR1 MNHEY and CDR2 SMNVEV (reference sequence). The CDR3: CASRLQGNAHSPLHF. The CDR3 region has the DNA TGTGCCAGCAGACTTCAGGGAAATGCCCATTCACCCCTCCACTTT.

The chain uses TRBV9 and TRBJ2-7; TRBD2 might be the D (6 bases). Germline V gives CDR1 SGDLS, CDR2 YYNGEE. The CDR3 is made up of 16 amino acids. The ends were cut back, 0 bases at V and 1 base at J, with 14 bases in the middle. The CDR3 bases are TGTGCCAGCAGCGTAGGGGGAGGTATGAGTTCCTACGAGCAGTACTTC. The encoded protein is CASSVGGGMSSYEQYF. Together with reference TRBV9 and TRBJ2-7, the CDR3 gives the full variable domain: DSGVTQTPKHLITATGQRVTLRCSPRSGDLSVYWYQQSLDQGLQFLIQYYNGEERAKGNILERFSAQQFPDLHSELNLSSLELGDSALYFCASSVGGGMSSYEQYFGPGTRLTVT.

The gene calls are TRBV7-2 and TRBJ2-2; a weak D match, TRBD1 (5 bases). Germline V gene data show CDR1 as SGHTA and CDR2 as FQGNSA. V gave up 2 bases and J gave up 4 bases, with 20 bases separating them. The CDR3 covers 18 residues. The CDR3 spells CASSLIGRIDSPTGELFF. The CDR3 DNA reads TGTGCCAGCAGCTTAATAGGTCGTATTGACAGCCCCACCGGGGAGCTGTTTTTT. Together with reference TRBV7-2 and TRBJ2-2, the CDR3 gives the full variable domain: GAGVSQSPSNKVTEKGKDVELRCDPISGHTALYWYRQSLGQGLEFLIYFQGNSAPDKSGLPSDRFSAERTGGSVSTLTIQRTQQEDSAVYLCASSLIGRIDSPTGELFFGEGSRLTVL.